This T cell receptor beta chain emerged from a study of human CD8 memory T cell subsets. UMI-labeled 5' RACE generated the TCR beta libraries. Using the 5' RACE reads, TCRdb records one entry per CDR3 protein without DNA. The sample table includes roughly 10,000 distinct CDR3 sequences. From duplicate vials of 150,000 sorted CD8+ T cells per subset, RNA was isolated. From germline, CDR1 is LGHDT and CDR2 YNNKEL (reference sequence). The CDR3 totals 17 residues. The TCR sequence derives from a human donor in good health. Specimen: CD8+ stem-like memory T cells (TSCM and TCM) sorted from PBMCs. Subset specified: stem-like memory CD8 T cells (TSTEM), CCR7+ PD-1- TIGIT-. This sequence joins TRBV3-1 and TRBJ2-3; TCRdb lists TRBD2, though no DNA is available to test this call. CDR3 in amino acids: CASSQYTGKGPTDTQYF.